This is a list of T cell receptor beta chains from one sample in a study of T-cell reconstitution after alpha-beta-depleted transplantation in children. A single record per CDR3 protein comes from TCRdb applying MiXCR to the PCR reads. In the table there are about 980,000 distinct CDR3 sequences, under 30% of which are singletons. The specimen comprised PBMCs, mostly from graft donor cells, sampled 360 days after TCRalphabeta/CD19-depleted stem cell transplant. These receptors were taken from a boy younger than two who had a stem cell transplant for SCID, so the T cells may come from the graft donor. The CDR3 runs from the conserved cysteine through the conserved F or W. A D gene is named only where the DNA matches it firmly. Size tells how often a clone was seen (once, few, many) or the class of an expanded clone, and some rows leave it out.

TRBJ1-4 | TRBD1 | TRBV5-1 | - | CASTPGQGTEKLFF | TGCGCCAGCACACCGGGACAGGGGACGGAAAAACTGTTTTTT
TRBJ1-2 | - | TRBV6-5 | few | CASSYSNSRTARRIYGYTF | TGTGCCAGCAGTTACTCGAATTCACGAACGGCAAGACGGATCTATGGCTACACCTTC
TRBJ2-3 | - | TRBV20-1 | many | CSRGADTQYF | TGCAGTAGAGGGGCGGATACGCAGTATTTT
TRBJ2-5 | - | TRBV4-2 | - | CASSQDLAQWVTQYF | TGTGCCAGCAGCCAAGACCTGGCGCAGTGGGTGACCCAGTACTTC
TRBJ2-1 | - | TRBV10-3 | - | CAISSHLGTEGGTYNEQFF | TGTGCCATCAGTTCCCATTTGGGGACAGAGGGGGGCACCTACAATGAGCAGTTCTTC
TRBJ2-1 | - | TRBV7-2 | - | CASSPTGRVNEQFF | TGTGCCAGCAGCCCGACCGGCAGGGTGAATGAGCAGTTCTTC
TRBJ2-7 | - | TRBV7-6 | - | CASSPAGPNLQYF | TGTGCCAGCAGCCCTGCGGGACCGAACCTGCAGTACTTC
TRBJ2-1 | TRBD2 | TRBV4-1 | - | CASSLSGGGAWNEQFF | TGCGCCAGCAGCCTATCTGGCGGGGGGGCATGGAATGAGCAGTTCTTC
TRBJ2-7 | - | TRBV7-3 | - | CASSLQSSNPEQYF | TGTGCCAGCAGCTTACAATCGAGTAACCCCGAGCAGTACTTC
TRBJ2-3 | - | TRBV9 | - | CASSVAYFGSDTQYF | TGTGCCAGCAGCGTTGCCTACTTTGGGTCAGATACGCAGTATTTT
TRBJ2-4 | - | TRBV7-9 | many | CASSLGWGSQIIQYF | TGTGCCAGCAGCTTAGGATGGGGCAGCCAGATCATTCAGTACTTC
TRBJ2-5 | - | TRBV12-3/TRBV12-4 | - | CASSLDLGIETQYF | TGTGCCAGCAGTCTGGACCTGGGGATAGAGACCCAGTACTTC
TRBJ2-7 | TRBD1 | TRBV4-2 | few | CASSQTYRGISSYEQYF | TGTGCCAGCAGCCAAACCTACAGGGGGATTAGCTCCTACGAGCAGTACTTC
TRBJ2-7 | - | TRBV20-1 | - | CSARDWGVDLASSYEQYF | TGCAGTGCTAGAGATTGGGGGGTGGACTTGGCAAGCTCCTACGAGCAGTACTTC
TRBJ2-3 | - | TRBV6-2/TRBV6-3 | - | CATRPGAGDTQYF | TGTGCCACCAGGCCAGGGGCGGGAGATACGCAGTATTTT